The clone carrying this T cell receptor (beta chain) has a handful of counts. Its cognate antigen is unknown. From the RT-PCR reads, TCRdb called clonotypes with MiXCR, one entry per CDR3 protein. The repertoire holds roughly 540,000 distinct CDR3 sequences, with around 21% as singletons. This specimen comes from a study of response to subunit inactivated influenza vaccine. Whole-study results and caveats: It was the authors' suggestion that each seasonal influenza vaccination recruits few new T cells.

The germline V gene has CDR1 LGHDT and CDR2 YNNKEL (reference sequence). This CDR3 has 15 amino acids. Trimming removed 3 bases at V and 0 bases at J, with 10 bases between. These data are also associated with another study on T cells expressing NK-cell markers. That report notes: Beta-chain TCR cDNA was generated via 5'RACE template switching with UMIs. It was from sorted CD3+CD56+NKG2C+, CD3+CD56+NKG2C- and CD3+CD56-NKG2C+ T cells that TCR beta repertoires came. Of CD8+ T cells, about 1.0-8% belonged to dominant NKG2C+ clonotypes in 5 to 7 donors. A few donors likewise had their CD3+CD56-NKG2C+ fraction led by these clonotypes.

The sequenced sample was CD4+ T cells sorted from PBMCs, obtained roughly 12 days after vaccination. This chain joins TRBV3-1 and TRBJ2-3; possible D gene TRBD2, 5 bases. The clonotype was recovered from a man in his forties or fifties who received an inactivated influenza vaccine. CDR3 DNA: TGTGCCAGCAGCCATCAAAGGACTAGCACAGATACGCAGTATTTT. Protein sequence: CASSHQRTSTDTQYF.